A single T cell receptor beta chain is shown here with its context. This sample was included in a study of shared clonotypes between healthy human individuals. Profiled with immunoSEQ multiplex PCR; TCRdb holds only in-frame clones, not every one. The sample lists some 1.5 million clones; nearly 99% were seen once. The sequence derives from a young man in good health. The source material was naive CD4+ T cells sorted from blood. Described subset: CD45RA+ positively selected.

This CDR3 is CASSDGGTEKLFF. In DNA, the CDR3 is TGTGCCAGCAGTGACGGGGGGACCGAAAAACTGTTTTTT. The rearrangement joins TRBV6-1 to TRBJ1-4; D is perhaps TRBD1 (5 bases). CDR1 is MNHNS and CDR2 is SASEGT in the germline V gene. Trimming removed 3 bases at V and 8 bases at J, with 10 bases between. The CDR3 contains 13 residues.